The 27 T cell receptor beta chains given below trace back to one sample, sequenced in a study of blood T cell repertoires in COVID-19. Measured with immunoSEQ multiplex PCR; TCRdb has only the in-frame clones, and not every one. The sample lists 150,000 to 200,000 clones, 85% to 90% seen once, with roughly 0.95% in the top ten. The sequenced sample was peripheral blood. These receptors were taken from a man aged 18 to 35 with acute or convalescent COVID-19.

A few counts support this clone. The V gene is TRBV7-6, the J gene TRBJ1-6; no firm D call. This CDR3 region has 15 residues. Trimming took off 1 base at V and 4 bases at J, with 8 bases between the two ends. Germline-derived CDR1 and CDR2 are SGHVS and FNYEAQ. The CDR3: CASSLESGYNSPLHF. CDR3 DNA: TGTGCCAGCAGCTTAGAATCGGGGTATAATTCACCCCTCCACTTT.

V and J are TRBV5-1 and TRBJ2-1; 7 nucleotides match TRBD1. The CDR3 has 14 amino acids. Germline assignment: CDR1 SGHRS and CDR2 YFSETQ. The V segment lost 1 base and the J segment 7 bases; nucleotides outside the gene matches: 5. The DNA for the CDR3 is TGCGCCAGCAGCTTGCAGACAGGGTCAAATGAGCAGTTCTTC. Encoded protein: CASSLQTGSNEQFF.

The rearrangement links TRBV19 to TRBJ2-6, with 7 bases lining up with TRBD1. V was pared by 2 bases and J by 0 bases, with 4 bases of the junction left unmatched. Germline CDR1 is LNHDA and CDR2 is SQIVND (reference sequence). This CDR3 region has 17 residues. CDR3 loop: CASSIKDRRSGANVLTF. In DNA, the CDR3 is TGTGCCAGTAGTATAAAGGACAGGCGCTCTGGGGCCAACGTCCTGACTTTC.

The chain uses TRBV5-1 and TRBJ1-2, with D perhaps matching TRBD1 (5 bases). Germline V gives CDR1 SGHRS, CDR2 YFSETQ. The V and J ends lost 5 bases and 0 bases respectively, with 23 bases between them. The CDR3 is 18 amino acids. CDR3 sequence (DNA): TGCGCCAGCAGACAGGACGTCGTCAATTACAGAACTAACTATGGCTACACCTTC. Its protein is CASRQDVVNYRTNYGYTF.

The CDR3 nucleotides read TGTGCCAGCTCAGCATCACTACTAGCGGAGCTGCGGCCGTTCTCTTACGAGCAGTACTTC. This codes for CASSASLLAELRPFSYEQYF. The J gene is TRBJ2-7, the V gene TRBV18, with TRBD2 matching 8 bases. Germline CDR1 and CDR2: KGHSH and LQKENI. V lost 5 bases, J lost 4 bases, and 25 bases stayed unmatched. This CDR3 has 20 residues.

This chain joins TRBV5-4 and TRBJ1-2; D ambiguous. The CDR3 consists of 13 residues. V was cut by 1 base and J by 6 bases, with 10 bases left in between. Germline V gene data show CDR1 as SGHNT and CDR2 as YYREEE (reference sequence). Here the CDR3 DNA reads TGTGCCAGCAGCTTGCTCTCGCAGGATGGCTACACCTTC. It translates to CASSLLSQDGYTF.

The gene calls are TRBV19 and TRBJ1-5, with D possibly TRBD1 on 6 matching bases. The CDR3 runs to 15 residues. The germline V gene has CDR1 LNHDA and CDR2 SQIVND (reference sequence). V lost 1 base and J 6 bases, leaving 13 bases between the germline ends. CDR3 sequence: CASSIGLIGGQPQHF. The CDR3 bases are TGTGCCAGTAGTATAGGTCTTATAGGGGGTCAGCCCCAGCATTTT.

The CDR3 here is CASKDRGLPGYGYTF. CDR3 bases: TGTGCCAGTAAGGACAGGGGCCTCCCTGGCTATGGCTACACCTTC. This sequence joins TRBV19 and TRBJ1-2; 9 positions match TRBD1. This CDR3 region has 15 residues. V lost 7 bases, J lost 4 bases, and 10 bases stayed unmatched. Germline CDR1 reads LNHDA; CDR2 reads SQIVND (reference sequence).

This clone was recorded once. The rearrangement joins TRBV5-4 to TRBJ2-5; D possibly corresponds to TRBD1 (6 bases). Germline V lookup: CDR1 SGHNT, CDR2 YYREEE (reference sequence). This CDR3 comprises 14 residues. V was shortened by 0 bases and J by 2 bases, with 8 bases between the two germline ends. The CDR3 region is CASSLADRQETQYF. CDR3 DNA: TGTGCCAGCAGCTTGGCGGACAGACAAGAGACCCAGTACTTC.

The chain combines TRBV6-5 with TRBJ2-7; D is perhaps TRBD1 (5 bases). The CDR3 has 16 amino acids. V lost 2 bases, J lost 3 bases, and 17 bases lay in between. The germline gives CDR1 MNHEY, CDR2 SVGAGI. CDR3 sequence reads: CASSYVQGSQRYEQYV. Here the CDR3 DNA reads TGTGCCAGCAGTTACGTCCAGGGTTCCCAACGCTACGAGCAGTACGTC.

The chain recombines TRBV2 with TRBJ2-1; D remains unclear. Trimming left V 8 bases short and J 8 bases short, with 10 bases between. Germline CDR1 is SNHLY and CDR2 is FYNNEI. This CDR3 contains 11 residues. The CDR3 bases are TGTGCCAGCCGCAGTGTATATGAGCAGTTCTTC. It encodes CASRSVYEQFF.

The rearrangement joins TRBV19 to TRBJ1-2; 7 bases line up with TRBD1. The CDR3 sequence is 15 residues long. Per germline, CDR1 LNHDA and CDR2 SQIVND (reference sequence). With 1 base clipped from V and 7 bases from J, the junction kept 9 bases outside the gene matches. The CDR3 nucleotides are TGTGCCAGTAGTATAGTCGCAGGGGGTAACGGTGGCTACACCTTC. This sequence encodes CASSIVAGGNGGYTF.

The chain has TRBV6-1 and TRBJ2-5; D is undetermined. The CDR3 is made up of 16 amino acids. Germline loops: CDR1 MNHNS, CDR2 SASEGT. V was cut by 1 base and J by 1 base, with 13 bases left in between. Here the CDR3 reads CASSEGSRQTQETQYF. DNA of the CDR3: TGTGCCAGCAGTGAAGGGAGTAGGCAGACCCAAGAGACCCAGTACTTC.

This clone appeared once. The CDR3 reads CASSPQGAREETQYF. Here the CDR3 DNA reads TGTGCCAGCTCACCACAGGGGGCGCGAGAAGAGACCCAGTACTTC. The V call is TRBV18, the J call TRBJ2-5, with TRBD1 matching over 7 bases. The CDR3 has 15 residues. V was pared by 1 base and J by 3 bases, with 5 bases of the junction left unmatched. Germline CDR1 KGHSH, CDR2 LQKENI.

The chain combines TRBV7-9 with TRBJ1-1; D not resolved. Trimming shortened V by 7 bases and J by 3 bases, and 12 bases separated the two germline ends. This CDR3 spans 13 amino acids. Germline V gene sequence: CDR1 SEHNR, CDR2 FQNEAQ (reference sequence). Here the CDR3 reads CASKNSRDTEAFF. The CDR3 nucleotides are TGTGCCAGCAAAAACTCGCGGGACACTGAAGCTTTCTTT.

The V gene is TRBV11-1, the J gene TRBJ1-1; unclear D gene. Germline CDR1 SGHAT, CDR2 FQDESV (reference sequence). The CDR3 sequence is 12 residues long. V was trimmed by 8 bases and J by 5 bases, leaving 12 bases between them. CDR3 in amino acids: CASSKRGTEAFF. CDR3 nucleotide sequence: TGTGCCAGCTCGAAACGGGGAACTGAAGCTTTCTTT.

This chain links TRBV9 with TRBJ2-1, with TRBD1 matching over 8 bases. With V trimmed by 0 bases and J by 1 base, 9 bases remained unmatched. Germline V gives CDR1 SGDLS, CDR2 YYNGEE. The CDR3 is 18 amino acids. CDR3 sequence (DNA): TGTGCCAGCAGCGTAGGACAGGGGACACATTTATCCTACAATGAGCAGTTCTTC. As protein: CASSVGQGTHLSYNEQFF.

The V call is TRBV10-3, the J call TRBJ1-3; no firm D call. Trimming removed 3 bases from V and 4 bases from J, with 10 bases in between. CDR1 ENHRY and CDR2 SYGVKD come from the germline V gene. CDR3 size: 14 residues. The CDR3 loop is CAISESRGGNTIYF. The CDR3, as DNA: TGTGCCATCAGTGAATCCCGAGGGGGAAACACCATATATTTT.

The V gene is TRBV5-4, the J gene TRBJ1-6; D is uncertain. V was shortened by 0 bases and J by 0 bases, with 7 bases between the two germline ends. The CDR3 loop spans 16 amino acids. Germline V CDR1 and CDR2: SGHNT, YYREEE (reference sequence). For the CDR3, the DNA is TGTGCCAGCAGCTTGGGGGCGAGCTCCTATAATTCACCCCTCCACTTT. Amino acid sequence: CASSLGASSYNSPLHF.

The chain recombines TRBV18 with TRBJ2-5, with D unresolved. The CDR3 is 14 amino acids. Per the germline V gene, CDR1 is KGHSH and CDR2 is LQKENI. V was cut by 4 bases and J by 1 base, with 10 bases left in between. The CDR3 sequence is CASSRLVGQETQYF. In nucleotides, the CDR3 is TGTGCCAGCTCACGATTAGTTGGCCAAGAGACCCAGTACTTC.

The chain is built from TRBV7-9 and TRBJ2-7; D unresolved. The germline V and J ends were trimmed by 2 bases and 3 bases, with 8 bases remaining between them. CDR3 length: 13 amino acids. CDR1 SEHNR and CDR2 FQNEAQ come from the germline V gene (reference sequence). As DNA, the CDR3 is TGTGCCAGCAGCTTAACGGAGATCTACGAGCAGTACTTC. Protein sequence: CASSLTEIYEQYF.

The V and J genes are TRBV7-9 and TRBJ1-2; TRBD1 agrees at 9 bases. V lost 5 bases and J lost 4; bases outside the gene matches: 8. The V gene's germline CDR1 is SEHNR and CDR2 FQNEAQ (reference sequence). The CDR3 spans 15 residues. In DNA form, the CDR3 reads TGTGCCAGCAGCGGCCGGGACAGGGTCTCCTATGGCTACACCTTC. Translating it yields CASSGRDRVSYGYTF.

The genes are TRBV7-8 and TRBJ2-7, with D possibly TRBD1 on 6 matching bases. Germline CDR1 is SGHVS and CDR2 is FQNEAQ. This CDR3 region has 14 residues. V lost 3 bases to trimming and J lost 6 bases, with 15 bases between them. CDR3 loop: CASSLGTTGPEQYF. CDR3 sequence (DNA): TGTGCCAGCAGCTTGGGAACTACAGGGCCCGAGCAGTACTTC.

The chain couples TRBV7-7 to TRBJ2-3; 8 bases are a match to TRBD2. The V segment lost 4 bases and the J segment 5 bases; nucleotides outside the gene matches: 8. The CDR3 is made up of 15 amino acids. The germline gives CDR1 SSHAT, CDR2 FNYEAQ (reference sequence). CDR3 sequence (DNA): TGTGCCAGCAGCTCGGGTAGCGGGGCGGTAGATACGCAGTATTTT. This sequence encodes CASSSGSGAVDTQYF.

V is TRBV24-1 and J is TRBJ1-2, with D tentatively TRBD1 (6 bases). The CDR3 is 14 amino acids. From germline, CDR1 is KGHDR and CDR2 SFDVKD. The V end lost 5 bases, the J end lost 4 bases, and 13 bases lay between the germline ends. CDR3 sequence reads: CATSAPDRTYGYTF. For the CDR3, the DNA is TGTGCCACCAGTGCCCCGGACAGAACCTATGGCTACACCTTC.

The chain uses TRBV7-9 and TRBJ2-7; 7 nucleotides agree with TRBD1. Germline loops: CDR1 SEHNR, CDR2 FQNEAQ (reference sequence). This CDR3 has 12 residues. V was clipped by 5 bases and J by 7 bases; unmatched bases: 5. The CDR3 DNA reads TGTGCCAGCAGCCGTGACAGGGAAGAGCAGTACTTC. Its translation is CASSRDREEQYF.

This clone showed up just once. The V call is TRBV3-1 (or the pseudogene TRBV3-2), the J call TRBJ1-1; D is perhaps TRBD1 (5 bases). Germline V CDR1 and CDR2: LGHDT, YNNKEL (reference sequence). V lost 4 bases and J 7 bases, leaving 22 bases between the germline ends. This CDR3 is built from 16 residues. CDR3 sequence: CASSPPPWTMVNEAFF. As DNA, the CDR3 is TGTGCCAGCAGCCCACCCCCCTGGACAATGGTCAATGAAGCTTTCTTT.